Presented here are 25 T cell receptor beta chains from one specimen sequenced in a study of shared clonotypes between healthy human individuals. The table came from immunoSEQ multiplex PCR; TCRdb's copy has only in-frame clones and leaves some out. The table lists 2 million to 2.5 million clones, around 93% of them singletons. The sample was naive CD4+ T cells from PBMCs. The subset was: CD45RA+ positively selected. The receptors were gathered from a man between 18 and 29 years old in good health. Some clones in this sample may be carry-over from other donors' samples.

This chain links TRBV4-2 with TRBJ1-6; D is uncertain. The length of the CDR3 is 15 residues. CDR1 and CDR2 (germline): LGHNA, YNFKEQ. V was trimmed by 1 base and J by 4 bases, leaving 8 bases between them. The CDR3 reads CASSQVGGYNSPLHF. In DNA form, the CDR3 reads TGTGCCAGCAGCCAAGTCGGAGGTTATAATTCACCCCTCCACTTT.

The gene calls are TRBV6-5 and TRBJ1-1, with TRBD1 as a possible D gene (5 bases). Germline V gene data show CDR1 as MNHEY and CDR2 as SVGAGI. The CDR3 spans 13 residues. V lost 4 bases to trimming and J lost 4 bases, with 10 bases between them. The chain's CDR3 is CASSLLGATEAFF. The CDR3 DNA sequence: TGTGCCAGCAGTTTGCTCGGGGCCACTGAAGCTTTCTTT.

The V and J genes are TRBV18 and TRBJ1-2; tentatively, D is TRBD1 (5 bases). Trimming cost V 0 bases and J 2 bases, with 13 bases left between them. CDR3 size: 16 residues. Germline CDR1 reads KGHSH; CDR2 reads LQKENI. CDR3 sequence: CASSPPSAGYNYGYTF. CDR3 bases: TGTGCCAGCTCACCACCGAGCGCAGGGTACAACTATGGCTACACCTTC. Supplemented by reference TRBV18 and TRBJ1-2, the full variable domain reads NAGVMQNPRHLVRRRGQEARLRCSPMKGHSHVYWYRQLPEEGLKFMVYLQKENIIDESGMPKERFSAEFPKEGPSILRIQQVVRGDSAAYFCASSPPSAGYNYGYTFGSGTRLTVV.

Only a few counts were recorded for this clone. This sequence joins TRBV28 and TRBJ1-1; perhaps TRBD1 as D (5 bases). V lost 6 bases and J lost 7, with 18 bases in between. CDR3 length: 14 residues. Germline V lookup: CDR1 MDHEN, CDR2 SYDVKM. The CDR3: CASSLHPRVGEAFF. The CDR3 bases are TGTGCCAGCAGCCTCCACCCCAGGGTTGGTGAAGCTTTCTTT.

Only a few counts were recorded for this clone. The chain has TRBV2 and TRBJ1-3; no clear D gene. Trimming pared 8 bases from V and 2 bases from J, leaving 10 bases between. The CDR3 covers 13 residues. CDR1 and CDR2 from the germline V gene are SNHLY and FYNNEI. The CDR3 loop reads CASCRGPGNTIYF. The CDR3 DNA reads TGTGCCAGCTGCCGCGGCCCTGGAAACACCATATATTTT. The variable domain in full, completed from reference TRBV2 and TRBJ1-3, reads EPEVTQTPSHQVTQMGQEVILRCVPISNHLYFYWYRQILGQKVEFLVSFYNNEISEKSEIFDDQFSVERPDGSNFTLKIRSTKLEDSAMYFCASCRGPGNTIYFGEGSWLTVV.

The chain employs TRBV18 and TRBJ1-1; no clear D gene. Germline loops: CDR1 KGHSH, CDR2 LQKENI. The CDR3 covers 15 residues. V lost 1 base to trimming and J lost 4 bases, with 13 bases between them. The CDR3 reads CASSPLGVGSTEAFF. CDR3 coding DNA: TGTGCCAGCTCACCACTCGGAGTGGGGAGCACTGAAGCTTTCTTT.

Concerning this clone: This sample also contains other DNA sequences that code for the same CDR3. V is TRBV7-2 and J is TRBJ2-7, with D possibly TRBD2 on 6 matching bases. Germline V gives CDR1 SGHTA, CDR2 FQGNSA. This CDR3 has 13 residues. V was clipped by 2 bases and J by 1 base, with 6 bases between them. For the CDR3, the DNA is TGTGCCAGCAGCTTACGGGGGTCCTACGAGCAGTACTTC. Translating gives CASSLRGSYEQYF. Complete variable domain (other parts from reference TRBV7-2 and TRBJ2-7): GAGVSQSPSNKVTEKGKDVELRCDPISGHTALYWYRQSLGQGLEFLIYFQGNSAPDKSGLPSDRFSAERTGGSVSTLTIQRTQQEDSAVYLCASSLRGSYEQYFGPGTRLTVT.

DNA of the CDR3: TGTGCCAGCAGCTTAGGGTACAGGGGAAATGAGCAGTTCTTC. The encoded protein is CASSLGYRGNEQFF. The chain uses TRBV11-2 and TRBJ2-1; 7 nucleotides match TRBD1. Germline CDR1 and CDR2: SGHAT and FQNNGV. The V segment lost 1 base and the J segment 7 bases; nucleotides outside the gene matches: 4. The CDR3 has 14 residues.

This clone appeared a few times. The rearrangement uses TRBV6-1 and TRBJ2-7; a possible D gene is TRBD2 (6 bases). Deletions cut 1 base from V and 7 bases from J, with 17 bases between. There are 15 residues in the CDR3. Per the germline V gene, CDR1 is MNHNS and CDR2 is SASEGT. The CDR3 DNA is TGTGCCAGCAGTGAAGTTGCCGGGACTTTCGGAGAGCAGTACTTC. Protein: CASSEVAGTFGEQYF.

This chain joins TRBV7-2 and TRBJ2-7; TRBD2 might be the D (5 bases). This CDR3 has 14 residues. Trimming stripped 6 bases from V and 0 bases from J, with 12 bases between. The germline V gene has CDR1 SGHTA and CDR2 FQGNSA. The CDR3 nucleotides read TGTGCCAGCAGTTTCGGAGGTACCTCCTACGAGCAGTACTTC. Translation gives CASSFGGTSYEQYF.

This clone showed up just once. Other DNA sequences in this specimen translate into the identical CDR3. As DNA, the CDR3 is TGCGCCAGCAGCTTGACGACAGGAAACTATGGCTACACCTTC. It encodes CASSLTTGNYGYTF. The J gene is TRBJ1-2, the V gene TRBV5-1, with D perhaps TRBD1 (6 bases). The CDR3 has 14 residues. The ends were cut back, 1 base at V and 2 bases at J, with 9 bases in the middle. Germline lookup yields CDR1 SGHRS and CDR2 YFSETQ.

V gene TRBV7-2 combines with J gene TRBJ2-7, with TRBD1 identical over 7 bases. V dropped 1 base and J dropped 12; count of bases not matched to a gene: 9. Germline V gene data show CDR1 as SGHTA and CDR2 as FQGNSA. This CDR3 spans 13 amino acids. The CDR3 region has the DNA TGTGCCAGCAGCTTAGACGGGGACAGCCAACGGTACTTC. Protein sequence: CASSLDGDSQRYF.

This clone was seen just once. CDR3 protein: CASSYSDEGVYGYTF. CDR3 nucleotide sequence: TGTGCCAGCAGTTACTCCGACGAAGGGGTATACGGCTACACCTTC. The rearrangement links TRBV6-5 to TRBJ1-2, with a possible D match to TRBD1 (5 bases). Trimming took off 0 bases at V and 8 bases at J, with 16 bases between the two ends. This CDR3 is built from 15 residues. CDR1 and CDR2 from the germline V gene are MNHEY and SVGAGI.

CDR3 DNA: TGTGCCAGCAGCCCTCGGAGGGTCCCGGAGACCCAGTACTTC. It yields the protein CASSPRRVPETQYF. V usage is TRBV25-1 and J usage is TRBJ2-5, with D perhaps matching TRBD2 (6 bases). This CDR3 is 14 amino acids long. CDR1 is MGHDK and CDR2 is SYGVNS in the germline V gene. Trimming pared 6 bases from V and 5 bases from J, leaving 16 bases between.

The chain has TRBV5-5 and TRBJ2-7; possible D gene TRBD2, 5 bases. Germline values: CDR1 SGHKS, CDR2 YYEKEE (reference sequence). V was pared by 5 bases and J by 1 base, with 16 bases between. CDR3 length equals 15 residues. CDR3 DNA: TGTGCCAGCAGACGCGACGGTAGCGAGTCCTACGAGCAGTACTTC. It encodes CASRRDGSESYEQYF.

The chain couples TRBV7-3 to TRBJ2-5; 7 bases map to TRBD1. V was clipped by 4 bases and J by 5 bases; unmatched bases: 7. Germline assignment: CDR1 SGHTA and CDR2 FQGTGA. This CDR3 contains 14 residues. CDR3 DNA: TGTGCCAGCAGCTCGACAGGGTTTGGGGAGACCCAGTACTTC. Its protein is CASSSTGFGETQYF.

J is TRBJ2-1 and V is TRBV5-1, with 11 bases that match TRBD1. The germline V gene has CDR1 SGHRS and CDR2 YFSETQ. Losses at the gene ends were 5 bases for V and 6 bases for J; bases not matched to a gene: 1. There are 13 residues in the CDR3. The CDR3 sequence is CASRGTGGNEQFF. The CDR3 DNA reads TGCGCCAGCAGAGGGACAGGGGGCAATGAGCAGTTCTTC.

The J gene is TRBJ2-1, the V gene TRBV2, with 10 bases identical to TRBD2. Trimming took 6 bases from V and 2 from J; bases not matched to a gene: 4. Per germline, CDR1 SNHLY and CDR2 FYNNEI. CDR3 length equals 15 residues. The CDR3, as DNA: TGTGCCAGCAGACCCCTAGCGGGAGCCTACAATGAGCAGTTCTTC. Protein: CASRPLAGAYNEQFF.

The J gene is TRBJ2-2, the V gene TRBV5-4, with 12 bases identical to TRBD2. Unmatched junction bases numbered 8, after V lost 3 bases and J lost 5 bases. CDR3 length: 17 amino acids. Per the germline V gene, CDR1 is SGHNT and CDR2 is YYREEE (reference sequence). The CDR3: CASSSRLAGDLTGELFF. CDR3 in DNA: TGTGCCAGCAGCTCTAGACTAGCGGGAGATCTGACCGGGGAGCTGTTTTTT.

This clone was seen a single time. J is TRBJ2-7 and V is TRBV6-1; 10 bases are shared with TRBD1. In germline, CDR1 is MNHNS, CDR2 SASEGT. Losses at the gene ends were 3 bases for V and 6 bases for J; bases not matched to a gene: 5. CDR3 length: 14 residues. The CDR3 here is CASSELDRGREQYF. Written as DNA, the CDR3 is TGTGCCAGCAGTGAGCTAGACAGGGGGCGCGAGCAGTACTTC.

The chain joins TRBV30 to TRBJ1-5; 8 bases agree with TRBD1. The CDR3 is 13 amino acids. The germline CDR1 and CDR2 sequences are GTSNPN and SVGIG (reference sequence). Trimming removed 4 bases from V and 6 bases from J; junction bases left unmatched: 5. The CDR3 protein is CAWKTGGFQPQHF. Here the CDR3 DNA reads TGTGCCTGGAAAACAGGGGGGTTTCAGCCCCAGCATTTT.

The CDR3 DNA follows: TGTGCCACCACCGTTTTCCAGAGGGGGGCCTCCTATGGCTACACCTTC. Translating it yields CATTVFQRGASYGYTF. This chain uses TRBV28 with TRBJ1-2; the D gene is possibly TRBD1 (6 bases). Per germline, CDR1 MDHEN and CDR2 SYDVKM. CDR3 size: 16 residues. The V gene lost 10 bases and the J gene lost 4 bases, with 25 bases spanning the gap.

The chain joins TRBV6-1 to TRBJ2-1; TRBD2 might be the D (5 bases). V gave up 2 bases and J gave up 3 bases, with 17 bases separating them. The CDR3 loop spans 17 amino acids. Germline V gene sequence: CDR1 MNHNS, CDR2 SASEGT. In nucleotides, the CDR3 is TGTGCCAGCAGTGAACCCTCCTCTAGCCCGGGCTACAATGAGCAGTTCTTC. It yields the protein CASSEPSSSPGYNEQFF.

This clone has just one count. The CDR3 coding sequence is TGTGCCATCAAGGAAGAGGTTGGGAGCGGGACGGGCACCGGGGAGCTGTTTTTT. Protein product: CAIKEEVGSGTGTGELFF. The chain joins TRBV10-3 to TRBJ2-2; TRBD2 matches 7 bases. In germline, CDR1 is ENHRY, CDR2 SYGVKD. V lost 7 bases and J lost 4; bases outside the gene matches: 18. This CDR3 has 18 amino acids.

This clone was observed once. The chain joins TRBV11-2 to TRBJ1-2; 9 bases map to TRBD1. V was pared by 0 bases and J by 14 bases, with 13 bases of the junction left unmatched. CDR3 length: 15 residues. CDR1 and CDR2 (germline): SGHAT, FQNNGV. This chain's CDR3 is CASSLEEGQGYVRTF. CDR3 coding DNA: TGTGCCAGCAGCTTAGAAGAGGGACAGGGCTACGTTAGGACCTTC.